A selection of T cell receptor beta chains follows, all from one sample in a study of T cells after yellow fever vaccination. A single record per CDR3 protein comes from TCRdb applying MiXCR to the 5' RACE reads. This table holds about 45,000 distinct CDR3 sequences, about 6.3% found once. Sequenced here: PBMCs, either bulk or a sorted T-cell subset (CD4+, CD8+, memory, or dextramer-sorted; not recorded which), sampled 45 days after the yellow fever booster vaccination. These receptors all come from a man younger than 40 who received the YFV17D yellow fever vaccine. CDR3s include the opening cysteine and the closing phenylalanine or tryptophan. A D gene is named only where the DNA matches it firmly. Clone size is given for some rows only: seen once, a few or many times, or a class if the clone is expanded.

D gene	CDR3 length	clone size	V gene	J gene	CDR3 protein	CDR3 DNA
TRBD2	15	few	TRBV3-1	TRBJ2-7	CASSSMGLAENEQYF	TGTGCCAGCAGCTCGATGGGGCTAGCGGAAAACGAGCAGTACTTC
NA	15	few	TRBV20-1	TRBJ2-6	CSARAAVPGANVLTF	TGCAGTGCTAGAGCCGCCGTTCCTGGGGCCAACGTCCTGACTTTC
NA	15	many	TRBV20-1	TRBJ1-1	CSARKLGRQVSEAFF	TGCAGTGCTCGCAAACTCGGACGACAGGTCTCTGAAGCTTTCTTT
TRBD2	14	many	TRBV6-2/TRBV6-3	TRBJ2-7	CASKLIGTSGGPVF	TGTGCCAGCAAATTAATAGGGACTAGCGGGGGACCTGTCTTC
TRBD2	15	NA	TRBV4-2	TRBJ2-7	CASSHLSGASYEQYF	TGTGCCAGCAGCCACCTTAGCGGGGCTTCCTACGAGCAGTACTTC
NA	14	NA	TRBV11-2	TRBJ2-1	CASSLGGPVNEQFF	TGTGCCAGCAGCTTAGGCGGGCCCGTCAATGAGCAGTTCTTC
NA	13	many	TRBV30	TRBJ1-2	CAWSGGRYYGYTF	TGTGCCTGGAGTGGGGGTCGTTACTATGGCTACACCTTC
NA	15	few	TRBV5-1	TRBJ2-3	CASSAAIGSTDTQYF	TGCGCCAGCAGCGCCGCTATCGGGAGTACAGATACGCAGTATTTT
TRBD2	20	many	TRBV5-6	TRBJ2-1	CASSSKALAGFLSSYNEQFF	TGTGCCAGCAGCTCCAAAGCCCTAGCGGGATTCCTTAGCTCCTACAATGAGCAGTTCTTC
NA	15	many	TRBV5-1	TRBJ2-1	CASSLDGNSYNEQFF	TGCGCCAGCAGCTTGGACGGGAACTCCTACAATGAGCAGTTCTTC
NA	16	many	TRBV6-1	TRBJ1-2	CASSEVFSGPTRGYTF	TGTGCCAGCAGTGAAGTGTTTAGTGGCCCCACGAGAGGCTACACCTTC
NA	15	few	TRBV5-6	TRBJ2-1	CASSLLAGKDNEQFF	TGTGCCAGCAGCTTGCTGGCGGGAAAGGACAATGAGCAGTTCTTC
NA	15	many	TRBV5-1	TRBJ1-2	CASSSGTVANYGYTF	TGCGCCAGCAGCTCCGGGACGGTAGCTAACTATGGCTACACCTTC
NA	11	many	TRBV3-1	TRBJ2-7	CASSQDYNLYF	TGTGCCAGCAGCCAAGACTACAACCTGTACTTC
NA	14	many	TRBV29-1	TRBJ2-3	CSVGGVKSTDTQYF	TGCAGCGTTGGTGGGGTAAAAAGCACAGATACGCAGTATTTT
NA	16	many	TRBV5-1	TRBJ2-3	CASSLAPSASTDTQYF	TGCGCCAGCAGCTTGGCTCCTAGCGCTAGCACAGATACGCAGTATTTT
TRBD2	14	many	TRBV6-5	TRBJ2-2	CASGAGGNTGELFF	TGTGCCAGCGGGGCGGGGGGAAACACCGGGGAGCTGTTTTTT
NA	16	many	TRBV12-3/TRBV12-4	TRBJ2-6	CASSLALGKGANVLTF	TGTGCCAGCAGTTTAGCGTTAGGGAAAGGGGCCAACGTCCTGACTTTC
TRBD1	15	many	TRBV30	TRBJ2-7	CAWSVAGTGYYEQYF	TGTGCCTGGAGTGTAGCCGGGACAGGTTATTACGAGCAGTACTTC
NA	17	few	TRBV7-9	TRBJ1-6	CASSSSGAKSYNSPLHF	TGTGCCAGCAGCTCCTCAGGGGCGAAGTCCTATAATTCACCCCTCCACTTT